The 22 T cell receptor beta chains listed next were all sequenced from one sample in a study of CD8+ T cells in alopecia areata. cDNA serving as the sequencing template came from extracted, reverse transcribed RNA. Clones were read by immunoSEQ multiplex PCR, and TCRdb kept only the in-frame ones, dropping some. In the table there are some 56,000 clones, 96% of which are singletons. Sequenced material: CD8+ T cells sorted from blood, taken at week 0. These receptors originate from a human donor with alopecia areata.

This chain joins TRBV27 and TRBJ1-1, with 8 bases that match TRBD1. V shed 4 bases and J 2 bases; nucleotides not matched to a gene: 9. The CDR3 runs 16 residues. CDR1 MNHEY and CDR2 SMNVEV come from the germline V gene (reference sequence). CDR3 nucleotide sequence: TGTGCCAGCAGTTCCCGGACAGGGAAGAAAAACACTGAAGCTTTCTTT. Amino acids: CASSSRTGKKNTEAFF.

The V and J genes are TRBV10-3 and TRBJ2-2, with D unresolved. CDR3 length equals 13 residues. The germline CDR1 and CDR2 sequences are ENHRY and SYGVKD. The V and J ends lost 2 bases and 3 bases respectively, with 4 bases between them. The CDR3 protein is CAISEKDTGELFF. For the CDR3, the DNA is TGTGCCATCAGTGAGAAGGACACCGGGGAGCTGTTTTTT.

This chain links TRBV5-6 with TRBJ1-6; D is unresolved. V lost 0 bases to trimming and J lost 2 bases, with 12 bases between them. Germline V gives CDR1 SGHDT, CDR2 YYEEEE. The CDR3 totals 17 residues. The CDR3 loop reads CASSLDTKWAYNSPLHF. The CDR3 nucleotides are TGTGCCAGCAGCTTGGACACCAAGTGGGCCTATAATTCACCCCTCCACTTT.

This chain uses TRBV6-6 with TRBJ2-2; D is undetermined. Germline V gene data show CDR1 as MNHNY and CDR2 as SVGAGI (reference sequence). Between the trimmed V and J ends, which lost 5 bases and 4 bases, there was a span of 14 bases. This CDR3 is 15 amino acids long. The CDR3 DNA is TGTGCCAGCAGTCGTGTAGGGTGGATCACCGGGGAGCTGTTTTTT. Residues: CASSRVGWITGELFF.

V usage is TRBV11-2 and J usage is TRBJ2-7, with 7 nucleotides matching TRBD1. Germline CDR1 is SGHAT and CDR2 is FQNNGV. CDR3 size: 15 residues. V shed 5 bases and J 5 bases; nucleotides not matched to a gene: 12. CDR3 residues: CASSQTRDSFNEQYF. The CDR3 DNA reads TGTGCCAGCAGCCAGACTCGGGACAGTTTTAACGAGCAGTACTTC.

V is TRBV2 and J is TRBJ2-3, with D tentatively TRBD2 (6 bases). Deletions cut 3 bases from V and 0 bases from J, with 7 bases between. This CDR3 has 14 amino acids. Germline V CDR1 and CDR2: SNHLY, FYNNEI. The CDR3 nucleotides read TGTGCCAGCAGTGATAGCGGTAGCACAGATACGCAGTATTTT. This sequence encodes CASSDSGSTDTQYF.

The CDR3 sequence: CATSKTDRGIFDTQYF. The CDR3, as DNA: TGTGCCACCAGCAAGACGGACAGGGGGATTTTCGATACGCAGTATTTT. The chain uses TRBV15 and TRBJ2-3, with 10 bases that match TRBD1. The CDR3 loop spans 16 amino acids. V shed 4 bases, J shed 6 bases, and the junction held 10 bases outside the gene matches. From germline, CDR1 is LNHNV and CDR2 YYDKDF (reference sequence).

This sequence joins TRBV15 and TRBJ1-5, with 9 bases matching TRBD1. The CDR3 is 14 amino acids. CDR1 LNHNV and CDR2 YYDKDF come from the germline V gene (reference sequence). J lost 7 bases, V lost 3 bases, and 4 bases had no gene match. This chain's CDR3 is CATSRDRGGQPQHF. The CDR3 DNA reads TGTGCCACCAGCAGGGACAGGGGAGGGCAGCCCCAGCATTTT. Complete variable domain (other parts from reference TRBV15 and TRBJ1-5): DAMVIQNPRYQVTQFGKPVTLSCSQTLNHNVMYWYQQKSSQAPKLLFHYYDKDFNNEADTPDNFQSRRPNTSFCFLDIRSPGLGDTAMYLCATSRDRGGQPQHFGDGTRLSIL.

This chain uses TRBV4-1 with TRBJ2-4; TRBD2 matches at 11 bases. V gave up 4 bases and J gave up 5 bases; unmatched junction bases: 7. Germline V gene sequence: CDR1 MGHRA, CDR2 YSYEKL. The CDR3 length is 16 residues. This CDR3 is CASSRTSGWSENIQYF. The CDR3 DNA follows: TGCGCCAGCAGCCGGACTAGCGGGTGGTCGGAAAACATTCAGTACTTC.

The chain recombines TRBV4-1 with TRBJ2-7; D call uncertain. V was shortened by 0 bases and J by 4 bases, with 10 bases between the two germline ends. Per germline, CDR1 MGHRA and CDR2 YSYEKL. This CDR3 spans 14 amino acids. CDR3 sequence reads: CASSQERLQYEQYF. The CDR3 DNA sequence: TGCGCCAGCAGCCAAGAGAGGCTGCAGTACGAGCAGTACTTC.

This chain uses TRBV5-1 with TRBJ1-1, with TRBD1 as a possible D gene (5 bases). Per germline, CDR1 SGHRS and CDR2 YFSETQ. The germline V and J ends were trimmed by 0 bases and 4 bases, with 13 bases remaining between them. The CDR3 loop spans 15 amino acids. CDR3 sequence reads: CASSLDQLGGTEAFF. Written as DNA, the CDR3 is TGCGCCAGCAGCTTGGACCAGCTGGGGGGCACTGAAGCTTTCTTT.

CDR3: CASSLDSYQPQHF. CDR3 sequence (DNA): TGTGCCAGCAGTCTGGACAGTTATCAGCCCCAGCATTTT. The chain is built from TRBV6-5 and TRBJ1-5; D is possibly TRBD1 (6 bases). Germline CDR1 is MNHEY and CDR2 is SVGAGI. V lost 5 bases to trimming and J lost 5 bases, with 10 bases between them. The CDR3 has 13 residues.

The genes are TRBV6-5 and TRBJ2-1; 12 bases agree with TRBD2. V shed 6 bases and J 4 bases; nucleotides not matched to a gene: 4. This CDR3 comprises 15 residues. Germline V CDR1 and CDR2: MNHEY, SVGAGI. The CDR3 DNA is TGTGCCAGCAGCCCTAGCGGGGGGGCTTACAATGAGCAGTTCTTC. Its translation is CASSPSGGAYNEQFF.

The CDR3 nucleotides are TGTGCCAGCAGTTCTGACAGGGGGGGGATGAACACTGAAGCTTTCTTT. Protein product: CASSSDRGGMNTEAFF. The chain joins TRBV27 to TRBJ1-1; 9 bases map to TRBD1. The CDR3 loop spans 16 amino acids. V was clipped by 4 bases and J by 0 bases; unmatched bases: 6. CDR1 and CDR2 (germline): MNHEY, SMNVEV (reference sequence).

The chain links TRBV7-8 to TRBJ2-3, with 9 bases identical to TRBD2. The CDR3 runs to 21 residues. CDR1 SGHVS and CDR2 FQNEAQ come from the germline V gene. V lost 2 bases to trimming and J lost 4 bases; unmatched junction nucleotides: 22. The CDR3 sequence is CASSLPNRDGLAGTRPDTQYF. CDR3 sequence (DNA): TGTGCCAGCAGCTTACCCAACCGTGATGGGCTAGCGGGGACCCGCCCAGATACGCAGTATTTT.

The chain uses TRBV7-9 and TRBJ2-7; TRBD1 is a possible D gene (6 bases). The germline V gene has CDR1 SEHNR and CDR2 FQNEAQ (reference sequence). V gave up 0 bases and J gave up 2 bases, with 14 bases separating them. This CDR3 contains 16 residues. CDR3 bases: TGTGCCAGCAGCTTAGCGGTGGGCAGGGGAACCTACGAGCAGTACTTC. This encodes CASSLAVGRGTYEQYF.

The chain couples TRBV11-2 to TRBJ2-3; 7 bases agree with TRBD2. Looked up from germline, CDR1 is SGHAT and CDR2 is FQNNGV. Trimming at V came to 1 base and at J to 2 bases, leaving 6 bases not matched to a gene. The CDR3 covers 16 residues. CDR3 sequence: CASSLVAGGTTDTQYF. For the CDR3, the DNA is TGTGCCAGCAGCTTAGTAGCGGGCGGTACCACAGATACGCAGTATTTT.

The chain is built from TRBV7-2 and TRBJ1-6; D is perhaps TRBD1 (6 bases). CDR1 and CDR2 (germline): SGHTA, FQGNSA. Trimming shortened V by 4 bases and J by 7 bases, and 17 bases separated the two germline ends. This CDR3 is built from 16 residues. CDR3 sequence: CASSSGQPIRNSPLHF. CDR3 sequence (DNA): TGTGCCAGCAGCTCTGGACAGCCGATTAGGAATTCACCCCTCCACTTT.

The J gene is TRBJ2-1, the V gene TRBV5-1; the D call may be TRBD1 or TRBD2 (6 bases each). CDR3 length: 12 residues. The V end was cut by 7 bases, the J end by 7 bases, with 12 bases between. Looked up from germline, CDR1 is SGHRS and CDR2 is YFSETQ. The CDR3 region is CASRRGENEQFF. CDR3 in DNA: TGCGCCAGCCGAAGGGGGGAGAATGAGCAGTTCTTC.

The V call is TRBV6-6, the J call TRBJ1-5, with D possibly matching TRBD1 (5 bases). The V gene's germline CDR1 is MNHNY and CDR2 SVGAGI (reference sequence). This CDR3 region has 13 residues. With 6 bases removed from V and 6 bases from J, the gap between germline ends came to 12 bases. CDR3 DNA sequence: TGTGCCAGCAGCCAGGGAGGTTTTCAGCCCCAGCATTTT. Translated, it gives CASSQGGFQPQHF.

The genes are TRBV5-1 and TRBJ1-2; 8 bases line up with TRBD1. CDR1 is SGHRS and CDR2 is YFSETQ in the germline V gene. This CDR3 spans 15 amino acids. The trim removed 0 bases at V and 0 bases at J, leaving 1 base unmatched. CDR3 in DNA: TGCGCCAGCAGCTTGGGGACAGGGTCTAACTATGGCTACACCTTC. This sequence encodes CASSLGTGSNYGYTF.

V and J are TRBV4-1 and TRBJ2-3; D not resolved. The ends were cut back, 4 bases at V and 4 bases at J, with 9 bases in the middle. Germline loops: CDR1 MGHRA, CDR2 YSYEKL. The CDR3 contains 13 residues. The CDR3 DNA follows: TGCGCCAGCAGCCCGGTGTGGGCAGATACGCAGTATTTT. It encodes CASSPVWADTQYF.